Listed here are 5 T cell receptor beta chains from one sample, sequenced in a study (dated by TCRdb to the mid-2010s). Library prep was done by RT-PCR. Sequencing relied on an Illumina MiSeq. TCRdb ran its own pipeline on the public reads, namely fastp trimming at Q25 and MiXCR clone calling, and kept in-frame beta chains. Each record represents a unique CDR3 protein, reported with the most common genes and DNA among its rows. This sample holds hundreds of thousands of distinct CDR3 sequences; 12% to 15% were observed only once. The ten largest clones add up to roughly 3.9% of the sample. Material: memory CD4+ T cells from blood. These receptors all stem from a female donor in good health, serving as a healthy control.

This clonotype occurred a few times. V and J are TRBV2 and TRBJ2-1, with D perhaps TRBD2 (5 bases). V was trimmed by 1 base and J by 9 bases, leaving 10 bases between them. This CDR3 has 13 amino acids. In germline, CDR1 is SNHLY, CDR2 FYNNEI. The CDR3 sequence: CASSEGPAGEQFF. CDR3 bases: TGTGCCAGCAGTGAAGGCCCGGCGGGTGAGCAGTTCTTC.

The chain combines TRBV7-9 with TRBJ2-1; 13 nucleotides agree with TRBD2. Trimming cost V 3 bases and J 8 bases; bases outside gene matches: 7. Germline V gene lookup returns CDR1 SEHNR and CDR2 FQNEAQ (reference sequence). The CDR3 is 16 residues long. The CDR3 DNA is TGTGCCAGCAGCTTGGGCCAGGGACTAGCGGGATATGAGCAGTTCTTC. Its translation is CASSLGQGLAGYEQFF.

This clonotype was counted only a few times. The chain recombines TRBV6-5 with TRBJ2-7, with TRBD2 matching 14 bases. V shed 6 bases, J shed 4 bases, and the junction held 5 bases outside the gene matches. The CDR3 is 15 amino acids. CDR1 MNHEY and CDR2 SVGAGI come from the germline V gene. DNA for the CDR3: TGTGCCAGCAGAGGACTAGCGGGAGGAGCGTACGAGCAGTACTTC. Translating gives CASRGLAGGAYEQYF.

This clonotype was recorded at least ten times. The rearrangement links TRBV12-3 or TRBV12-4 to TRBJ2-1, with 9 positions matching TRBD1. This CDR3 region has 15 residues. Trimming took 5 bases from V and 4 from J; bases not matched to a gene: 6. In DNA form, the CDR3 reads TGTGCCAGCAGTAAGGACAGGGGAACTTACAATGAGCAGTTCTTC. Amino acid sequence: CASSKDRGTYNEQFF.

This clonotype was counted at least ten times. The chain joins TRBV10-3 to TRBJ2-2; 9 bases map to TRBD1. This CDR3 is built from 15 residues. Germline assignment: CDR1 ENHRY and CDR2 SYGVKD. V gave up 6 bases and J gave up 5 bases; unmatched junction bases: 7. The CDR3 region has the DNA TGTGCCATCAGGCCCACCGGGACAGGGACCGGGGAGCTGTTTTTT. Residues: CAIRPTGTGTGELFF.